This T cell receptor (beta chain) was captured in a study of human T cells and chemical hapten exposure. Study-wide context: Patches with 0.01% DPC went on the upper back, and the tests were read at 6 days.

TCRdb passed the RACE reads through MiXCR, listing each CDR3 protein once. The sample holds about 60,000 distinct CDR3 sequences, approximately 10% seen once. V lost 2 bases to trimming and J lost 2 bases; unmatched junction nucleotides: 2. Germline V CDR1 and CDR2: KGHSH, LQKENI. This CDR3 contains 14 residues. Time point defined: pre-sensitization, week 0. Treatment reported: therapeutic diphenylcyclopropenone sensitization with weekly scalp DPC. In its sample, this clonotype was seen many times. The gene calls are TRBV18 and TRBJ1-2, with 7 bases that match TRBD1. The TCR sequence derives from a middle-aged woman with alopecia areata. Some clones in this sample may be carry-over from other donors' samples. The source material was whole blood, sampled in connection with sensitization to the hapten diphenylcyclopropenone (DPC). This CDR3 reads CASSPWGQNYGYTF. Written as DNA, the CDR3 is TGTGCCAGCTCACCATGGGGACAGAACTATGGCTACACCTTC.